This T cell receptor beta chain was retrieved from a study of neurological immune-mediated disorders. cDNA synthesis was performed by 5'RACE with 10-nucleotide random UMIs. A single run covered 15-18 subjects with over 180 million TCR-beta sequences. TCRdb reanalysed the 5' RACE reads using MiXCR and keeps one entry per CDR3 protein. This table has under 100,000 distinct CDR3 sequences, about 12% appearing once. Findings and caveats of the study: It was HTLV-1-associated myelopathy that showed the most TCR clonal expansion, while multiple sclerosis showed the least, falling below healthy controls.

The germline CDR1 and CDR2 sequences are MNHNS and SASEGT. The CDR3 is 16 residues long. This clonotype was counted ten times or more. Its target is not known. One junction end disagrees with the germline gene, perhaps due to a read error. Time point specified: longitudinal time-point 2. 2 million PBMCs stored at -80 C were the source of the unsorted libraries. The sequenced material came from PBMCs. The TCR comes from a female donor with HTLV-1-associated myelopathy (HAM/TSP). This chain uses TRBV6-1 with TRBJ1-2; no clear D gene. CDR3 coding DNA: TGTGCCAGCAGGGAAGACCCGGGAAGAGGATGGTATGGCTACACCTTC. Protein sequence: CASREDPGRGWYGYTF.